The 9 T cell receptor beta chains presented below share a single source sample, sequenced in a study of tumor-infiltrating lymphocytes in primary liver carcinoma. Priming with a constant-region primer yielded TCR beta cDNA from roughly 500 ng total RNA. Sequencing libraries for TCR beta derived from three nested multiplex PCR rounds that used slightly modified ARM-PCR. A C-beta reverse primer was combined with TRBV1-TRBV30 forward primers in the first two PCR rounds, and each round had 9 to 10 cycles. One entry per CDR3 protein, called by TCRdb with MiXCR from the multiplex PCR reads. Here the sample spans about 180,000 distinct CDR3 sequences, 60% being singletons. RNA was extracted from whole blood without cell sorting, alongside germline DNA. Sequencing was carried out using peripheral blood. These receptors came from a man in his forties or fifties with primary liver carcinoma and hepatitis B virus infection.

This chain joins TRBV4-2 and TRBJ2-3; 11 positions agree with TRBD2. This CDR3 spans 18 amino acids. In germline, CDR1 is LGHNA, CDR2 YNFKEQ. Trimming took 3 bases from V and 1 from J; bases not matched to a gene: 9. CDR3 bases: TGTGCCAGCAGCCATCGTTACGTGACTAGCGGGGGCACAGATACGCAGTATTTT. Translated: CASSHRYVTSGGTDTQYF.

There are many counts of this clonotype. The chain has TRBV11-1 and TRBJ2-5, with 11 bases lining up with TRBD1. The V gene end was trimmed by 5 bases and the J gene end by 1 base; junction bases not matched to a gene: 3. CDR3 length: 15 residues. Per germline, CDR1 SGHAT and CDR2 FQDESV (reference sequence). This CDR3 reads CASSAGTGGQETQYF. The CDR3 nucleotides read TGTGCCAGCAGCGCCGGGACAGGGGGCCAAGAGACCCAGTACTTC.

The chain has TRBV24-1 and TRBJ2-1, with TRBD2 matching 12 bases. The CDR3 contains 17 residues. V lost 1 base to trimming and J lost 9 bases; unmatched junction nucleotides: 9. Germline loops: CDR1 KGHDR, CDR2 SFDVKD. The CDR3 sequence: CATSDFSGLAGGSEQFF. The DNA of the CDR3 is TGTGCCACCAGTGATTTCTCAGGGCTAGCGGGAGGGAGTGAGCAGTTCTTC.

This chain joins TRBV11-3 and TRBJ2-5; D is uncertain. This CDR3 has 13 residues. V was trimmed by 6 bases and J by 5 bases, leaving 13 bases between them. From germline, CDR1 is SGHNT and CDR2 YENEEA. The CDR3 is CASSLPNKETQYF. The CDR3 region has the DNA TGTGCCAGCAGTTTGCCGAACAAGGAGACCCAGTACTTC.

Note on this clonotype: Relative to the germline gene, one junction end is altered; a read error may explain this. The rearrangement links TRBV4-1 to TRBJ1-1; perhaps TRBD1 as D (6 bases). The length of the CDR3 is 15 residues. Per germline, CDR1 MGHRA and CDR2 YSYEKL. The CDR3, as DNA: TGCGCCAGCAGCCATATGCAGGGGAGGAACACTGAAACTTTCTTT. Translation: CASSHMQGRNTETFF.

CDR3 region: CASSLRQDSLYGYTF. As DNA, the CDR3 is TGTGCCAGCAGTTTAAGGCAGGACAGTCTCTATGGCTACACCTTC. This chain links TRBV28 with TRBJ1-2; weak D call: TRBD1 (6 bases). Germline-derived CDR1 and CDR2 are MDHEN and SYDVKM. Trimming removed 2 bases from V and 4 bases from J, with 14 bases in between. The CDR3 loop spans 15 amino acids.

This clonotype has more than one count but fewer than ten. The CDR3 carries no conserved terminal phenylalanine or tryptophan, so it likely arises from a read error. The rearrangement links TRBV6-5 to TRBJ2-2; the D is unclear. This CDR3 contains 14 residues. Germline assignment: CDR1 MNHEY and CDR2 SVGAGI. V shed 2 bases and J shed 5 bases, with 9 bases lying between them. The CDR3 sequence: CASSYTVGTGELFS. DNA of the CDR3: TGTGCCAGCAGTTACACCGTAGGGACCGGGGAGCTGTTTTCT.

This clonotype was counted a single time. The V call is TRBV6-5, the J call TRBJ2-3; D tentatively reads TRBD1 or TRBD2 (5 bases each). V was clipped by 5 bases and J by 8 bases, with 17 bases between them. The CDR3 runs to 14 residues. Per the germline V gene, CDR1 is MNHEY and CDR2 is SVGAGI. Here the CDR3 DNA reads TGTGCCAGCAGTGAGACCGGGGCCACGACTACGCAGTATTTT. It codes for CASSETGATTTQYF.

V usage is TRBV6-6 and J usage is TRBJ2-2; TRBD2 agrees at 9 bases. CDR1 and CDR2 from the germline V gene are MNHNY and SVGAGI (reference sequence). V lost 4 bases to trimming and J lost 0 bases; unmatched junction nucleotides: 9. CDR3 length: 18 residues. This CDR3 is CASSFYFSGSANTGELFF. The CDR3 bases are TGTGCCAGCAGTTTTTACTTTAGCGGGAGCGCGAACACCGGGGAGCTGTTTTTT.